Listed below are T cell receptor beta chains from one sample, sequenced in a study of T-cell reconstitution after alpha-beta-depleted transplantation in children. TCRdb passed the PCR reads through MiXCR, listing each CDR3 protein once. There are 550,000 to 800,000 distinct CDR3 sequences in the sample; about 12% occur only once, and roughly 0.77% lies in the top ten. The specimen was PBMCs, collected before TCRalphabeta/CD19-depleted stem cell transplant. The receptor source for this set is a girl aged 2 to 9 with congenital amegakaryocytic thrombocytopenia, due to receive a stem cell transplant. CDR3s include the opening cysteine and the closing phenylalanine or tryptophan. The D gene is left open where the match is weak. Clone sizes are given selectively: once, few, many, or a class where the clone is expanded.

cdr3_nt: TGCAGTGCTCGGGGGAAAGACCCGGACGGTCCCACAGATACGCAGTATTTT
cdr3_aa: CSARGKDPDGPTDTQYF
j_call: TRBJ2-3
v_call: TRBV20-1
clone_size: few
d_call: NA
cdr3_length: 17

cdr3_nt: TGTGCCAGCACCAATACCGGGGTCAGCGGCTATGGCTACACCTTC
cdr3_aa: CASTNTGVSGYGYTF
j_call: TRBJ1-2
v_call: TRBV5-8
clone_size: many
d_call: NA
cdr3_length: 15

cdr3_nt: TGTGCCAGCATTCAGGGACCCACCGGGGAGCTGTTTTTT
cdr3_aa: CASIQGPTGELFF
j_call: TRBJ2-2
v_call: TRBV7-6
clone_size: many
d_call: NA
cdr3_length: 13

cdr3_nt: TGCGCCAGCAGAAGGGACAGGGGTGACACTGAAGCTTTCTTT
cdr3_aa: CASRRDRGDTEAFF
j_call: TRBJ1-1
v_call: TRBV5-1
clone_size: few
d_call: TRBD1
cdr3_length: 14

cdr3_nt: TGCGCCAGCAGCCGGGACCAAGGGCTGTACGAGCAGTACTTC
cdr3_aa: CASSRDQGLYEQYF
j_call: TRBJ2-7
v_call: TRBV4-1
clone_size: NA
d_call: NA
cdr3_length: 14

cdr3_nt: TGTGCCACCAGTGATTCCCACCGGGGAGCAGATACGCAGTATTTT
cdr3_aa: CATSDSHRGADTQYF
j_call: TRBJ2-3
v_call: TRBV24-1
clone_size: many
d_call: NA
cdr3_length: 15

cdr3_nt: TGCAGTGTCTCCATGCAGGGTACCGGGGAGCTGTTTTTT
cdr3_aa: CSVSMQGTGELFF
j_call: TRBJ2-2
v_call: TRBV20-1
clone_size: many
d_call: NA
cdr3_length: 13

cdr3_nt: TGCAGCGTTGGCCCTCTCGTTGAGCAGTTCTTC
cdr3_aa: CSVGPLVEQFF
j_call: TRBJ2-1
v_call: TRBV29-1
clone_size: many
d_call: NA
cdr3_length: 11

cdr3_nt: TGCAGCGGACAGGGCAATCAGCCCCAGCATTTT
cdr3_aa: CSGQGNQPQHF
j_call: TRBJ1-5
v_call: TRBV29-1
clone_size: many
d_call: NA
cdr3_length: 11

cdr3_nt: TGTGCCACCTGGGGACTAACTAGCGGGAATCACGTGGAGACCCAGTACTTC
cdr3_aa: CATWGLTSGNHVETQYF
j_call: TRBJ2-5
v_call: TRBV7-9
clone_size: once
d_call: TRBD2
cdr3_length: 17

cdr3_nt: TGCAGCGTCGAGACGACCCAGGGCTCCGAGCAGTACTTC
cdr3_aa: CSVETTQGSEQYF
j_call: TRBJ2-7
v_call: TRBV29-1
clone_size: few
d_call: NA
cdr3_length: 13

cdr3_nt: TGTGCCAGCAGCCCCCACATAGCGGTGAACACCGGGGAGCTGTTTTTT
cdr3_aa: CASSPHIAVNTGELFF
j_call: TRBJ2-2
v_call: TRBV7-7
clone_size: NA
d_call: NA
cdr3_length: 16

cdr3_nt: TGCAGCGTGGGGGCTCAGGATTCTGAAGCTTTCTTT
cdr3_aa: CSVGAQDSEAFF
j_call: TRBJ1-1
v_call: TRBV29-1
clone_size: many
d_call: NA
cdr3_length: 12

cdr3_nt: TGTGCCAGTTTGCCCGGGACTAGCGGAAACTACGAGCAGTACTTC
cdr3_aa: CASLPGTSGNYEQYF
j_call: TRBJ2-7
v_call: TRBV19
clone_size: NA
d_call: TRBD2
cdr3_length: 15

cdr3_nt: TGTGCCAGCAGCGTACGACCGGGACTGGCGCAAAACATTCAGTACTTC
cdr3_aa: CASSVRPGLAQNIQYF
j_call: TRBJ2-4
v_call: TRBV9
clone_size: many
d_call: NA
cdr3_length: 16

cdr3_nt: TGCAGCGTTGATGTAGGGGCGAACACTGAAGCTTTCTTT
cdr3_aa: CSVDVGANTEAFF
j_call: TRBJ1-1
v_call: TRBV29-1
clone_size: many
d_call: NA
cdr3_length: 13

cdr3_nt: TGTGCCATCAGCGCGGTGGGGCTGGCGGACATTCAGTACTTC
cdr3_aa: CAISAVGLADIQYF
j_call: TRBJ2-4
v_call: TRBV10-3
clone_size: NA
d_call: NA
cdr3_length: 14

cdr3_nt: TGTGCCAGCAGTTTAGGGACAGCGGACACTGAAGCTTTCTTT
cdr3_aa: CASSLGTADTEAFF
j_call: TRBJ1-1
v_call: TRBV12-3/TRBV12-4
clone_size: many
d_call: NA
cdr3_length: 14

cdr3_nt: TGTGCCAGTAGTAAAACCTCCGGGACTAGCGGGAGCACAGATACGCAGTATTTT
cdr3_aa: CASSKTSGTSGSTDTQYF
j_call: TRBJ2-3
v_call: TRBV19
clone_size: NA
d_call: TRBD2
cdr3_length: 18

cdr3_nt: TGCGCCAGCACAGGGGGGGCCAAAAACATTCAGTACTTC
cdr3_aa: CASTGGAKNIQYF
j_call: TRBJ2-4
v_call: TRBV4-1
clone_size: few
d_call: NA
cdr3_length: 13

cdr3_nt: TGTGCCAGCAGTACTAGACAGGGCCCAAGGAACGAGCAGTACTTC
cdr3_aa: CASSTRQGPRNEQYF
j_call: TRBJ2-7
v_call: TRBV12-3/TRBV12-4
clone_size: many
d_call: TRBD1
cdr3_length: 15

cdr3_nt: TGTGCCAGCAGCCATATGTACGGAAACACCATATATTTT
cdr3_aa: CASSHMYGNTIYF
j_call: TRBJ1-3
v_call: TRBV14
clone_size: NA
d_call: NA
cdr3_length: 13

cdr3_nt: TGCGCCAGCAGTTTTATAGAGGGTCCCTACAATGAGCAGTTCTTC
cdr3_aa: CASSFIEGPYNEQFF
j_call: TRBJ2-1
v_call: TRBV5-1
clone_size: NA
d_call: NA
cdr3_length: 15

cdr3_nt: TGCGCCAGCAGCCCCAATAGCGTTAGCTCCTACGAGCAGTACTTC
cdr3_aa: CASSPNSVSSYEQYF
j_call: TRBJ2-7
v_call: TRBV4-1
clone_size: few
d_call: NA
cdr3_length: 15

cdr3_nt: TGCAGTGCTAGAGATAGGGGTGGTAAAGTAGATGGCTACACCTTC
cdr3_aa: CSARDRGGKVDGYTF
j_call: TRBJ1-2
v_call: TRBV20-1
clone_size: many
d_call: NA
cdr3_length: 15

cdr3_nt: TGTGCCAGCTCGCTGAACAGGGGGGAGAACACCGGGGAGCTGTTTTTT
cdr3_aa: CASSLNRGENTGELFF
j_call: TRBJ2-2
v_call: TRBV18
clone_size: few
d_call: TRBD1
cdr3_length: 16

cdr3_nt: TGTGCCAGCAGTTACGTGGGACTCCAAGAGACCCAGTACTTC
cdr3_aa: CASSYVGLQETQYF
j_call: TRBJ2-5
v_call: TRBV6-5
clone_size: many
d_call: NA
cdr3_length: 14

cdr3_nt: TGCGCCAGCAGTGGGACCACCTACAATGAGCAGTTCTTC
cdr3_aa: CASSGTTYNEQFF
j_call: TRBJ2-1
v_call: TRBV10-1
clone_size: NA
d_call: NA
cdr3_length: 13

cdr3_nt: TGCAGTGCTAGATCCGCAGGGGGGGACTACGAGCAGTACTTC
cdr3_aa: CSARSAGGDYEQYF
j_call: TRBJ2-7
v_call: TRBV20-1
clone_size: many
d_call: NA
cdr3_length: 14

cdr3_nt: TGTGGCAGCAGTTTCTGGGGTTTGAGCAATCAGCCCCAGCATTTT
cdr3_aa: CGSSFWGLSNQPQHF
j_call: TRBJ1-5
v_call: TRBV28
clone_size: NA
d_call: NA
cdr3_length: 15

cdr3_nt: TGTGCCAGCGGGGTGAAGACAGGGTATGACGAGCAGTACTTC
cdr3_aa: CASGVKTGYDEQYF
j_call: TRBJ2-7
v_call: TRBV6-1
clone_size: NA
d_call: TRBD1
cdr3_length: 14

cdr3_nt: TGCAGTGCTAACCCCCATCTTAGCGGGAGGAATATGTACCAAGAGACCCAGTACTTC
cdr3_aa: CSANPHLSGRNMYQETQYF
j_call: TRBJ2-5
v_call: TRBV20-1
clone_size: NA
d_call: TRBD2
cdr3_length: 19

cdr3_nt: TGTGCCAGTTGGACAGGCCGGGCGGCCTATGGCTACACCTTC
cdr3_aa: CASWTGRAAYGYTF
j_call: TRBJ1-2
v_call: TRBV19
clone_size: NA
d_call: TRBD1
cdr3_length: 14

cdr3_nt: TGTGCCAGCCGGTGGGCAGTCCAAGAGACCCAGTACTTC
cdr3_aa: CASRWAVQETQYF
j_call: TRBJ2-5
v_call: TRBV2
clone_size: NA
d_call: NA
cdr3_length: 13

cdr3_nt: TGCAGTGGACTGCACACAGATACGCAGTATTTT
cdr3_aa: CSGLHTDTQYF
j_call: TRBJ2-3
v_call: TRBV20-1
clone_size: many
d_call: NA
cdr3_length: 11

cdr3_nt: TGCAGCGTCCGGGACTTACGCAATGAGCAGTTCTTC
cdr3_aa: CSVRDLRNEQFF
j_call: TRBJ2-1
v_call: TRBV29-1
clone_size: many
d_call: NA
cdr3_length: 12

cdr3_nt: TGCAGTGCTAGACCGGGTTTACTAGCGGGAGGGGAAGAGACCCAGTACTTC
cdr3_aa: CSARPGLLAGGEETQYF
j_call: TRBJ2-5
v_call: TRBV20-1
clone_size: few
d_call: TRBD2
cdr3_length: 17